These 20 T cell receptor beta chains were all obtained from the same sample, sequenced in a study of blood T cells in healthy people across ages. A second PCR, run for about 6 to 11 cycles, used a sample-barcoded 5' primer plus a J-beta primer mix. TCRdb fed the 5' RACE reads into MiXCR, producing one record per CDR3 protein. The repertoire holds 550,000 to 800,000 distinct CDR3 sequences, with 21% as singletons. Sequenced material: blood. These receptors were taken from a man aged 70-80 years in good health.

Many counts were recorded for this clonotype. This chain joins TRBV5-6 and TRBJ2-4, with D unresolved. Per the germline V gene, CDR1 is SGHDT and CDR2 is YYEEEE. CDR3 length: 11 amino acids. With 2 bases removed from V and 7 bases from J, the gap between germline ends came to 4 bases. The DNA of the CDR3 is TGTGCCAGCAGCTTAGGCAACATTCAGTACTTC. It yields the protein CASSLGNIQYF.

This clonotype was found a few times. This chain uses TRBV25-1 with TRBJ1-4, with 9 bases lining up with TRBD1. V gave up 2 bases and J gave up 2 bases; unmatched junction bases: 3. This CDR3 has 16 residues. The germline CDR1 and CDR2 sequences are MGHDK and SYGVNS. The CDR3 here is CASSEGQGLTNEKLFF. The CDR3 DNA follows: TGTGCCAGCAGTGAAGGACAGGGGCTCACTAATGAAAAACTGTTTTTT.

A few counts support this clonotype. This sequence joins TRBV29-1 and TRBJ2-5; 7 bases agree with TRBD1. The DNA end favors TRBJ2-7, so the J call may be wrong. The CDR3 is 13 amino acids. Looked up from germline, CDR1 is SQVTM and CDR2 is ANQGSEA. The DNA of the CDR3 is TGCAGCGTTGGGGGGACAGACACCTACGAGCAGTACTTC. This gives the protein CSVGGTDTYEQYF.

The sample holds a few counts of this clonotype. The chain joins TRBV29-1 to TRBJ2-7, with 10 bases that match TRBD2. The V gene's germline CDR1 is SQVTM and CDR2 ANQGSEA. The CDR3 contains 13 residues. Trimming cost V 4 bases and J 5 bases; bases outside gene matches: 5. This chain's CDR3 is CSVVLAGAHEQYF. The DNA for the CDR3 is TGCAGCGTTGTCCTAGCGGGAGCCCACGAGCAGTACTTC.

This clonotype was observed a handful of times. This chain connects TRBV7-3 to TRBJ1-4; D remains ambiguous. Germline V lookup: CDR1 SGHTA, CDR2 FQGTGA. V was trimmed by 5 bases and J by 8 bases, leaving 12 bases between them. The length of the CDR3 is 13 residues. Here the CDR3 DNA reads TGTGCCAGCAGCCTCATCCCGGGGGAAAAACTGTTTTTT. The encoded protein is CASSLIPGEKLFF.

This clonotype has a count of ten or more. This chain joins TRBV7-2 and TRBJ2-1; 7 bases align to TRBD2. This CDR3 comprises 15 residues. V dropped 5 bases and J dropped 7; count of bases not matched to a gene: 11. From germline, CDR1 is SGHTA and CDR2 FQGNSA. The CDR3, as DNA: TGTGCCAGCAGCCTCCGGGAGGTCGGCTGGAATGAGCAGTTCTTC. Translated: CASSLREVGWNEQFF. The full variable domain, with the rest looked up from reference TRBV7-2 and TRBJ2-1, is GAGVSQSPSNKVTEKGKDVELRCDPISGHTALYWYRQSLGQGLEFLIYFQGNSAPDKSGLPSDRFSAERTGGSVSTLTIQRTQQEDSAVYLCASSLREVGWNEQFFGPGTRLTVL.

V is TRBV9 and J is TRBJ1-2; D remains unclear. Trimming took 0 bases from V and 2 from J, leaving 14 bases between them. Per the germline V gene, CDR1 is SGDLS and CDR2 is YYNGEE. The CDR3 runs 16 residues. The CDR3 sequence is CASSVGSELLNYGYTF. In DNA form, the CDR3 reads TGTGCCAGCAGCGTAGGGTCCGAATTGTTGAACTATGGCTACACCTTC.

V usage is TRBV9 and J usage is TRBJ2-5; no definite D call. The ends were cut back, 3 bases at V and 2 bases at J, with 11 bases in the middle. The CDR3 is 14 amino acids. Germline V lookup: CDR1 SGDLS, CDR2 YYNGEE. This CDR3 is CASSATHLQETQYF. CDR3 nucleotides: TGTGCCAGCAGCGCCACACACCTGCAAGAGACCCAGTACTTC. Full variable domain (missing parts from reference TRBV9 and TRBJ2-5): DSGVTQTPKHLITATGQRVTLRCSPRSGDLSVYWYQQSLDQGLQFLIQYYNGEERAKGNILERFSAQQFPDLHSELNLSSLELGDSALYFCASSATHLQETQYFGPGTRLLVL.

This chain joins TRBV24-1 and TRBJ2-1; TRBD1 is a possible D gene (6 bases). CDR3 size: 13 residues. Germline V lookup: CDR1 KGHDR, CDR2 SFDVKD. The V end lost 3 bases, the J end lost 10 bases, and 12 bases lay between the germline ends. This CDR3 is CATSDPTGYEQFF. In nucleotides, the CDR3 is TGTGCCACCAGTGATCCCACAGGGTACGAGCAGTTCTTC.

The rearrangement uses TRBV20-1 and TRBJ1-6; D unclear. Trimming shortened V by 5 bases and J by 6 bases, and 8 bases separated the two germline ends. CDR3 length: 12 amino acids. Germline V gene lookup returns CDR1 DFQATT and CDR2 SNEGSKA (reference sequence). CDR3 sequence (DNA): TGCAGTGCTGGAGGGAGTAATTCACCCCTCCACTTT. Encoded protein: CSAGGSNSPLHF.

This clonotype was seen a few times. V and J are TRBV7-6 and TRBJ2-1; 9 bases match TRBD1. CDR1 is SGHVS, CDR2 FNYEAQ, per germline. Trimming took 2 bases from V and 4 from J; bases not matched to a gene: 6. This CDR3 region has 16 residues. For the CDR3, the DNA is TGTGCCAGCAGCTTACAAAACAGGGGGCGTTACAATGAGCAGTTCTTC. It encodes CASSLQNRGRYNEQFF.

This chain links TRBV3-1 with TRBJ1-4; no clear D. The CDR3 length is 14 residues. Germline loops: CDR1 LGHDT, CDR2 YNNKEL (reference sequence). Trimming left V 1 base short and J 0 bases short, with 3 bases between. This CDR3 reads CASSQAATNEKLFF. CDR3 DNA: TGTGCCAGCAGCCAAGCTGCAACTAATGAAAAACTGTTTTTT.

CDR3 DNA: TGCAGTGCCATTAACCGACTGCTAGCCAAAAACATTCAGTACTTC. Translation gives CSAINRLLAKNIQYF. The gene calls are TRBV20-1 and TRBJ2-4; D ambiguous. The CDR3 is 15 residues long. Between the trimmed V and J ends, which lost 6 bases and 0 bases, there was a span of 15 bases. Germline V lookup: CDR1 DFQATT, CDR2 SNEGSKA (reference sequence).

This chain joins TRBV28 and TRBJ2-3; 12 bases align to TRBD2. The CDR3 length is 16 residues. Unmatched junction bases numbered 9, after V lost 5 bases and J lost 6 bases. The germline V gene has CDR1 MDHEN and CDR2 SYDVKM. The CDR3 spells CASSIQTSGRIDTQYF. The CDR3 bases are TGTGCCAGCAGTATCCAGACTAGCGGGAGAATTGATACGCAGTATTTT.

The rearrangement uses TRBV20-1 and TRBJ2-5; 8 bases are shared with TRBD1. The J segment lost 3 bases and the V segment lost 5 bases, leaving 8 bases of the junction unmatched. The CDR3 is 14 residues long. Germline values: CDR1 DFQATT, CDR2 SNEGSKA (reference sequence). In DNA form, the CDR3 reads TGCAGTGCTCCCGACAGGGGTCGGAAAGAGACCCAGTACTTC. Amino acids: CSAPDRGRKETQYF.

CDR3 DNA: TGTGCCAGCAGTCGACTAGCGGCCGACACCGGGGAGCTGTTTTTT. Encoded protein: CASSRLAADTGELFF. The rearrangement joins TRBV3-1 to TRBJ2-2, with 9 bases matching TRBD2. The CDR3 has 15 amino acids. CDR1 is LGHDT and CDR2 is YNNKEL in the germline V gene (reference sequence). Germline trimming cut 6 bases from V and 3 bases from J; bases unmatched to any gene: 5.

This chain uses TRBV27 with TRBJ2-5, with 8 bases identical to TRBD1. The DNA matches TRBJ2-7 better at its end, which makes the J call doubtful. The CDR3 is 15 amino acids. Germline V gene sequence: CDR1 MNHEY, CDR2 SMNVEV (reference sequence). The CDR3 sequence: CASSLATGASYEQYF. The CDR3 nucleotides read TGTGCCAGCAGTTTAGCGACAGGGGCCAGCTACGAGCAGTACTTC.

J is TRBJ2-3 and V is TRBV25-1, with D unresolved. V lost 6 bases and J lost 2, with 12 bases in between. The CDR3 extends over 14 amino acids. Germline V lookup: CDR1 MGHDK, CDR2 SYGVNS. CDR3 sequence (DNA): TGTGCCAGCAGATCGACATCCTCCACAGATACGCAGTATTTT. Its protein product is CASRSTSSTDTQYF.

This clonotype was recorded a few times. The V gene is TRBV12-3 or TRBV12-4, the J gene TRBJ2-2; 10 bases agree with TRBD1. Trimming at V came to 6 bases and at J to 3 bases, leaving 1 base not matched to a gene. The CDR3 is made up of 14 amino acids. The CDR3 loop reads CASRTGGDTGELFF. In DNA form, the CDR3 reads TGTGCCAGCAGGACAGGGGGCGACACCGGGGAGCTGTTTTTT.

This clonotype was counted only a few times. This chain joins TRBV9 and TRBJ2-6, with D possibly TRBD1 on 5 matching bases. Germline CDR1 is SGDLS and CDR2 is YYNGEE. With 0 bases removed from V and 2 bases from J, the gap between germline ends came to 6 bases. The CDR3 length is 15 residues. The CDR3, as DNA: TGTGCCAGCAGCGTAGCAGGGACTGGGGCCAACGTCCTGACTTTC. Translation gives CASSVAGTGANVLTF.